This is a list of T cell receptor beta chains from one sample in a study of shared clonotypes between healthy human individuals. The repertoire was sequenced with immunoSEQ multiplex PCR; TCRdb's copy has only in-frame clones and lacks some. The table shows 400,000 to 600,000 clones, with 70% to 80% occurring only once. Sequenced: PBMCs. The receptors shown here come from a woman aged 40-49 years in good health. Some clones in this sample may be carry-over from other donors' samples. Each CDR3 is given with its conserved first and last residue. The D gene is left open where the match is weak. Not all rows give a size; the values are once, few, many and, for expanded clones, a class.

j_call,clone_size,d_call,v_call,cdr3_nt,cdr3_aa
TRBJ2-7,-,-,TRBV7-2,TGTGCCAGCAGCTCCACCGGTTGGAGGGTCCAGGTGAACGAGCAGTACTTC,CASSSTGWRVQVNEQYF
TRBJ2-2,-,-,TRBV18,TGTGCCAGCTCACCGCCAGAAAACACCGGGGAGCTGTTTTTT,CASSPPENTGELFF
TRBJ1-2,-,-,TRBV18,TGTGCCAGCTCACTTCGTCTCCGGGGACGGAACTATGGCTACACCTTC,CASSLRLRGRNYGYTF
TRBJ2-5,-,TRBD2,TRBV29-1,TGCAGCGTTGAAACAACTAGCGCGGGGGAGACCCAGTACTTC,CSVETTSAGETQYF
TRBJ2-3,-,-,TRBV28,TGTGCCAGCAGTTTACCCCCAGGGCCTCAGGGAGATACGCAGTATTTT,CASSLPPGPQGDTQYF
TRBJ2-5,-,-,TRBV5-1,TGCGCCAGCAGCTTCGACCTGGGGGAGACCCAGTACTTC,CASSFDLGETQYF
TRBJ2-3,-,-,TRBV30,TGTGCCTGGAGGGGGATAGCGCCAGGGGGGACGCAGTATTTT,CAWRGIAPGGTQYF
TRBJ2-6,-,TRBD1,TRBV5-8,TGTGCCAGCGGCCCCCCGCGGGACAGGGAATTATCTGGGGCCAACGTCCTGACTTTC,CASGPPRDRELSGANVLTF
TRBJ2-2,many,-,TRBV11-2,TGTGCCAGCAGCCTATTGGGGGCAGGGGACACCGGGGAGCTGTTTTTT,CASSLLGAGDTGELFF
TRBJ2-1,-,-,TRBV7-2,TGTGCCAGCAGCCCCCAAAGCGGTCCCTACAATGAGCAGTTCTTC,CASSPQSGPYNEQFF
TRBJ1-5,-,TRBD1,TRBV6-1,TGTGCCAGCAGTGAATTCGGGACAGTTAGCAATCAGCCCCAGCATTTT,CASSEFGTVSNQPQHF
TRBJ2-5,many,-,TRBV6-6,TGTGCCAGCAGCCCTCAGCCCCAGGAGACCCAGTACTTC,CASSPQPQETQYF
TRBJ2-1,-,-,TRBV28,TGTGCCAGCAGCCGCGCCGGCTCCTACAATGAGCAGTTCTTC,CASSRAGSYNEQFF
TRBJ1-4,-,-,TRBV5-1,TGCGCCAGCAGCCTTCAGTCAACTAATGAAAAACTGTTTTTT,CASSLQSTNEKLFF
TRBJ1-2,few,TRBD1,TRBV27,TGTGCCAGCAGTTTCGGCCCGGGACAGGTCTATGGCTACACCTTC,CASSFGPGQVYGYTF
TRBJ1-1,-,-,TRBV2,TGTGCCAGCAGGTTCTCGCCGAACACTGAAGCTTTCTTT,CASRFSPNTEAFF
TRBJ2-4,-,TRBD1,TRBV9,TGTGCCAGCAGCGTAGGCGACAGGGGGCGTCCATTTCAGTACTTC,CASSVGDRGRPFQYF
TRBJ2-3,-,TRBD2,TRBV7-9,TGTGCCAGCAGCTCGGGACTAGCGGGAGCGCCAGATACGCAGTATTTT,CASSSGLAGAPDTQYF
TRBJ2-1,-,-,TRBV29-1,TGCAGCGTTAGCCTAGGTTCGCACTACAATGAGCAGTTCTTC,CSVSLGSHYNEQFF
TRBJ2-1,-,TRBD1,TRBV10-3,TGTGCCACCGGGACAGCTTCCTACAATGAGCAGTTCTTC,CATGTASYNEQFF
TRBJ2-7,-,-,TRBV2,TGTGCCAGCAGTGAAATGTCTTTGAGTCGCGAGCAGTACTTC,CASSEMSLSREQYF
TRBJ1-2,-,-,TRBV7-9,TGTGCCAGCAGCTTAGGTGACCCGACGGACTATGGCTGCACCTTC,CASSLGDPTDYGCTF
TRBJ2-2,-,TRBD2,TRBV5-8,TGTGCCAGCAGCACACGGACTAGCGGGAAGGCGGAGTTTTTT,CASSTRTSGKAEFF
TRBJ2-2,-,-,TRBV28,TGTGCCAGCAGGACCCTAAAAGGTTTGCTAGCCTCGAACACCGGGGAGCTGTTTTTT,CASRTLKGLLASNTGELFF
TRBJ2-5,few,TRBD2,TRBV18,TGTGCCAGCTCACCGCCACTAGCGGGAATAGGTTTGGAGACCCAGTACTTC,CASSPPLAGIGLETQYF
TRBJ1-1,-,-,TRBV30,TGTGCCTGGAGTGTACTGAGTGAAGCTTTCTTT,CAWSVLSEAFF
TRBJ2-6,-,-,TRBV7-3,TGTGCCAGCAGCTGTGGGACACGCTTACAAAGTCGGGCCAACGTCCTGACTTTC,CASSCGTRLQSRANVLTF
TRBJ2-3,-,TRBD2,TRBV11-2,TGTGCCAGCAGCGAAGGACTAGCGGGAAACACAGATACGCAGTATTTT,CASSEGLAGNTDTQYF
TRBJ2-1,-,-,TRBV7-9,TGTGCCAGCAGCCAACTACCCTCCTACAATGAGCAGTTCTTC,CASSQLPSYNEQFF
TRBJ2-7,once,-,TRBV27,TGTGCCAGCAGCCCCCGTTTGTCGGTTGAGCAGTACTTC,CASSPRLSVEQYF
TRBJ2-3,-,TRBD1,TRBV9,TGTGCCAGCAGCGGGACAGGGGAGGCTACAGATACGCAGTATTTT,CASSGTGEATDTQYF
TRBJ1-3,-,-,TRBV9,TGTGCCAGCAGCGTTCAGGACTCCGGAAACACCATATATTTT,CASSVQDSGNTIYF
TRBJ1-4,-,-,TRBV11-1,TGTGCCAGCAGAGCCGGGACATCTGCAACTAATGAAAAACTGTTTTTT,CASRAGTSATNEKLFF
TRBJ2-7,-,-,TRBV2,TGTGCCAGCAGTGAAGCGCTTCTGGTGCGGCAGTACTTC,CASSEALLVRQYF
TRBJ2-2,many,-,TRBV4-2,TGTGCCAGCAGCCAGGCACGGGCAGGACAGAATACCGGGGAGCTGTTTTTT,CASSQARAGQNTGELFF
TRBJ2-3,-,-,TRBV28,TGTGCCAGCATGGGGTCAACCCATCCTGGGGGCACAGATACGCAGTATTTT,CASMGSTHPGGTDTQYF
TRBJ2-7,-,TRBD1,TRBV27,TGTGCCAGCAGTTTAGGGACAGGGGTGAATGAGCAGTACTTC,CASSLGTGVNEQYF
TRBJ1-1,-,TRBD1,TRBV28,TGTGCCAGCAGCCCCCCGGGACAGGGGACTTACACTGAAGCTTTCTTT,CASSPPGQGTYTEAFF
TRBJ1-1,few,-,TRBV5-6,TGTGCCAGCAGCTTGTTAAGAGACCGGAACACTGAAGCTTTCTTT,CASSLLRDRNTEAFF
TRBJ2-3,-,-,TRBV4-3,TGCGCCAGCAGCCAAGATAGAACGTTCGGCACAGATACGCAGTATTTT,CASSQDRTFGTDTQYF
TRBJ2-7,-,-,TRBV6-1,TGTGCCAGCAGTGAAGGGTCGGGAGGGACAGGCGGCGAGCAGTACTTC,CASSEGSGGTGGEQYF
TRBJ2-3,-,-,TRBV5-1,TGCGCCAGCAGCACGGAGGGAAGTGGAGATACGCAGTATTTT,CASSTEGSGDTQYF
TRBJ2-2,-,TRBD1,TRBV30,TGTGCCTGGACCTTGACAGGGGGCGCGGGGGAGCTGTTTTTT,CAWTLTGGAGELFF
TRBJ2-1,-,-,TRBV5-1,TGCGCCAGCAGCTCCGCCCCGACCGGCCCCTACAATGAGCAGTTCTTC,CASSSAPTGPYNEQFF
TRBJ1-5,-,TRBD1,TRBV7-9,TGTGCCAGCAGCCAAGGGACAGCGTCTGTTCAGCCCCAGCATTTT,CASSQGTASVQPQHF
TRBJ2-1,-,-,TRBV28,TGTGCCAGCACCGGACAGTTTAGGGCGGATGAGCAGTTCTTC,CASTGQFRADEQFF
TRBJ1-4,-,-,TRBV29-1,TGCAGCGTTAGTGCTAATGAAAAACTGTTTTTT,CSVSANEKLFF
TRBJ2-5,once,-,TRBV5-1,TGCGCCAGCAGCTTTGGGGGAGAGACCCAGTACTTC,CASSFGGETQYF
TRBJ2-1,-,TRBD2,TRBV2,TGTGCCAGCACTCTAGAGCGGGAGACCTACAATGAGCAGTTCTTC,CASTLERETYNEQFF
TRBJ2-2,-,TRBD2,TRBV5-1,TGCGCCAGCAGCTTGGAGGCTAGCGGAAACACCGGGGAGCTGTTTTTT,CASSLEASGNTGELFF
TRBJ2-5,-,-,TRBV7-8,TGTGCCAGCAGCTTAGTGGTCCGTACCCCAGAGACCCAGTACTTC,CASSLVVRTPETQYF
TRBJ2-3,-,TRBD2,TRBV7-9,TGTGCCAGCAGCCCTGATCTCGGGGGGACCACAGATACGCAGTATTTT,CASSPDLGGTTDTQYF
TRBJ2-1,-,-,TRBV4-2,TGTGCCAGCAGCCAAGGTGGTGGGAACTACAATGAGCAGTTCTTC,CASSQGGGNYNEQFF
TRBJ2-1,-,-,TRBV19,TGTGCCAGTAGACCGGTAGACTCCTACAATGAGCAGTTCTTC,CASRPVDSYNEQFF
TRBJ2-5,-,-,TRBV7-9,TGTGCCAGCAGCCGCGGCAGGGGTGTCGGAGAGACCCAGTACTTC,CASSRGRGVGETQYF
TRBJ2-3,-,-,TRBV4-1,TGCGCCAGCAGCCAAGATGGCAGGACTAGCACAGATACGCAGTATTTT,CASSQDGRTSTDTQYF
TRBJ2-5,-,TRBD1,TRBV18,TGTGCCAGCTCACCAATCGCCAGGGGGGAGACCCAGTACTTC,CASSPIARGETQYF
TRBJ2-7,-,-,TRBV11-1,TGTGCCAGCAGCTTAGGGCCTGGGGGCGTTCACGAGCAGTACTTC,CASSLGPGGVHEQYF
TRBJ1-5,-,-,TRBV10-2,TGCGCCAGCAGTCCTCGACAGGATAGCAATCAGCCCCAGCATTTT,CASSPRQDSNQPQHF
TRBJ1-2,-,-,TRBV19,TGTGCCAGCTCTAGCGGGCTGTCTAACTATGGCTACACCTTC,CASSSGLSNYGYTF